Presented here are 12 T cell receptor beta chains from one specimen sequenced in a study of blood T cell repertoires in COVID-19. Generated by immunoSEQ multiplex PCR, the TCRdb table keeps only in-frame clones and is missing some. The sample lists roughly 250,000 clones, roughly 83% occurring once. Source material: peripheral blood. Receptors originate from a woman aged 80 or over with acute or convalescent COVID-19.

The V call is TRBV6-4, the J call TRBJ1-2; a weak D match, TRBD1 (5 bases). The germline CDR1 and CDR2 sequences are MRHNA and SNTAGT. The V end lost 8 bases, the J end lost 5 bases, and 15 bases lay between the germline ends. The CDR3 loop spans 13 amino acids. CDR3 amino acids: CASAGPDMYGYTF. For the CDR3, the DNA is TGTGCCAGCGCAGGGCCCGATATGTATGGCTACACCTTC.

To note about this clone: This specimen includes other DNA sequences encoding the same CDR3. The chain couples TRBV5-1 to TRBJ2-5; D not resolved. Deletions cut 5 bases from V and 5 bases from J, with 7 bases between. The germline V gene has CDR1 SGHRS and CDR2 YFSETQ. The CDR3 length is 11 residues. The CDR3 DNA sequence: TGCGCCAGCAGTTCCCAGGAGACCCAGTACTTC. This encodes CASSSQETQYF.

The chain employs TRBV5-1 and TRBJ2-1; 8 positions agree with TRBD2. CDR3 size: 16 residues. Germline V lookup: CDR1 SGHRS, CDR2 YFSETQ. V gave up 1 base and J gave up 0 bases; unmatched junction bases: 3. The chain's CDR3 is CASSLTAGASYNEQFF. The CDR3 region has the DNA TGCGCCAGCAGCTTGACAGCGGGGGCCTCCTACAATGAGCAGTTCTTC.

V usage is TRBV6-4 and J usage is TRBJ2-2; 8 bases map to TRBD1. This CDR3 is 14 amino acids long. Germline values: CDR1 MRHNA, CDR2 SNTAGT. The trim removed 6 bases at V and 6 bases at J, leaving 6 bases unmatched. The DNA for the CDR3 is TGTGCCAGCAGAGGACAGGGTCAAGCCGGGGAGCTGTTTTTT. It codes for CASRGQGQAGELFF.

The chain carries TRBV19 and TRBJ1-2; TRBD1 might be the D (6 bases). Trimming cost V 4 bases and J 4 bases, with 13 bases left between them. This CDR3 spans 14 amino acids. CDR1 is LNHDA and CDR2 is SQIVND in the germline V gene (reference sequence). This chain's CDR3 is CASSTRQEFYGYTF. Written as DNA, the CDR3 is TGTGCCAGTAGTACCCGACAGGAGTTCTATGGCTACACCTTC.

The chain has TRBV9 and TRBJ2-3, with D tentatively TRBD1 (8 bases). This CDR3 spans 17 amino acids. V was trimmed by 2 bases and J by 4 bases, leaving 20 bases between them. Germline V lookup: CDR1 SGDLS, CDR2 YYNGEE. CDR3 protein: CASSVGRGGQAADTQYF. As DNA, the CDR3 is TGTGCCAGCAGCGTGGGAAGGGGGGGACAGGCAGCAGATACGCAGTATTTT.

The DNA of the CDR3 is TGTGCCAGCAGTGCCGGGACACTTAGCAATCAGCCCCAGCATTTT. It specifies CASSAGTLSNQPQHF. This rearrangement joins TRBV2 to TRBJ1-5; possibly TRBD1 for D (6 bases). The V end lost 4 bases, the J end lost 0 bases, and 10 bases lay between the germline ends. This CDR3 contains 15 residues. CDR1 and CDR2 (germline): SNHLY, FYNNEI.

This rearrangement joins TRBV18 to TRBJ1-1; TRBD1 is a possible D gene (5 bases). CDR3 length: 16 amino acids. Germline V gives CDR1 KGHSH, CDR2 LQKENI. Trimming cost V 3 bases and J 1 base, with 15 bases left between them. CDR3 sequence reads: CASSPGGAGWNTEAFF. The CDR3 DNA sequence: TGTGCCAGCTCACCTGGCGGGGCAGGGTGGAACACTGAAGCTTTCTTT.

The chain joins TRBV5-1 to TRBJ2-5; TRBD2 agrees at 8 bases. The CDR3 extends over 14 amino acids. From germline, CDR1 is SGHRS and CDR2 YFSETQ. The J segment lost 5 bases and the V segment lost 2 bases, leaving 5 bases of the junction unmatched. As DNA, the CDR3 is TGCGCCAGCAGCTTCGGGGGGGCGGGCGAGACCCAGTACTTC. Protein: CASSFGGAGETQYF. Variable domain in full (rest from reference TRBV5-1 and TRBJ2-5): KAGVTQTPRYLIKTRGQQVTLSCSPISGHRSVSWYQQTPGQGLQFLFEYFSETQRNKGNFPGRFSGRQFSNSRSEMNVSTLELGDSALYLCASSFGGAGETQYFGPGTRLLVL.

Here the CDR3 reads CASSPGGDYNSPLHF. The CDR3 DNA is TGCGCCAGCAGCCCCGGAGGGGATTATAATTCACCCCTCCACTTT. V and J are TRBV4-1 and TRBJ1-6, with TRBD1 as a possible D gene (5 bases). The CDR3 extends over 15 amino acids. V dropped 4 bases and J dropped 4 bases, with 11 bases sitting between them. Germline V gives CDR1 MGHRA, CDR2 YSYEKL.

This clone was counted at least ten times. The rearrangement links TRBV5-8 to TRBJ1-5; D not certain. The CDR3 loop spans 12 amino acids. Per germline, CDR1 SGHTS and CDR2 YDEGEE. V lost 2 bases, J lost 9 bases, and 9 bases lay in between. CDR3 region: CASSFSGLPQHF. The CDR3 DNA follows: TGTGCCAGCAGCTTCTCGGGGTTGCCCCAGCATTTT.

The CDR3 reads CASSLSTGNTGELFF. CDR3 nucleotides: TGCGCCAGCAGCTTGAGTACAGGAAACACCGGGGAGCTGTTTTTT. This sequence joins TRBV5-1 and TRBJ2-2, with D possibly being TRBD1 (5 bases). V lost 1 base and J 2 bases, leaving 9 bases between the germline ends. This CDR3 comprises 15 residues. Germline V gene data show CDR1 as SGHRS and CDR2 as YFSETQ.